This T cell receptor (beta chain) comes out of a study of T cells after yellow fever vaccination. The table lists this clonotype with a few counts. TCRdb redid the calling of the 5' RACE reads with MiXCR, one entry per CDR3 protein. The sample holds under 550,000 distinct CDR3 sequences, 20% to 25% seen once. V lost 4 bases, J lost 9 bases, and 16 bases lay in between. Germline V gene sequence: CDR1 SNHLY, CDR2 FYNNEI. This CDR3 has 14 amino acids. The TCR comes from a man aged 18 to 30 who received the YFV17D yellow fever vaccine. The J gene is TRBJ2-1, the V gene TRBV2; D is undetermined. Sample: PBMCs, taken less than 25 days after the first yellow fever vaccination. As DNA, the CDR3 is TGTGCCAGCAGTGTCATGGGTCTGATGGGTGAGCAGTTCTTC. Translating it yields CASSVMGLMGEQFF.